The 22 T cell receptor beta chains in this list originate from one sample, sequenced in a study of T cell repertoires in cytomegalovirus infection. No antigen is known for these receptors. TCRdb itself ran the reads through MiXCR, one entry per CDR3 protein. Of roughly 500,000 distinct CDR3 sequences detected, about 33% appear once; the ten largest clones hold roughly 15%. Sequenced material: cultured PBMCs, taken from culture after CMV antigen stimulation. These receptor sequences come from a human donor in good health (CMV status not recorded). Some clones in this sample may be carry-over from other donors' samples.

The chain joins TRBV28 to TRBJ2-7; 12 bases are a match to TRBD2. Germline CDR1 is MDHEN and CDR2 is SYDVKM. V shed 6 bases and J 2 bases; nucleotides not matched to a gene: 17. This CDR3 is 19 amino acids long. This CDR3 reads CASSLRPGLAGFITYEQYF. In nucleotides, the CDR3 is TGTGCCAGCAGCTTAAGACCGGGACTAGCGGGTTTTATTACCTACGAGCAGTACTTC.

The CDR3 loop is CASSHRQSLNTEAFF. The CDR3 nucleotides read TGTGCCAGCAGCCACCGACAGAGTCTGAACACTGAAGCTTTCTTT. The rearrangement links TRBV9 to TRBJ1-1; tentatively, D is TRBD1 (5 bases). CDR3 length: 15 amino acids. The germline V gene encodes CDR1 SGDLS and CDR2 YYNGEE. V gave up 4 bases and J gave up 0 bases, with 13 bases separating them.

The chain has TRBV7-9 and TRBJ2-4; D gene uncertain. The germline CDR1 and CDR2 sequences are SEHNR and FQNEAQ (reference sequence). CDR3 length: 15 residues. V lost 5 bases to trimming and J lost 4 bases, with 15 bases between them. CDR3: CASSPGAVPKNIQYF. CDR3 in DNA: TGTGCCAGCAGCCCCGGTGCGGTACCAAAAAACATTCAGTACTTC.

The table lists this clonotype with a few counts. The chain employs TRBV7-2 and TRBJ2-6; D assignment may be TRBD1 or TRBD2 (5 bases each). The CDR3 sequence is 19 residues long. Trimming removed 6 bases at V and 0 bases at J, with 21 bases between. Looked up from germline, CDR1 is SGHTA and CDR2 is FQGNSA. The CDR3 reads CASSLSRDGGFSGANVLTF. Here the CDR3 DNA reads TGTGCCAGCAGTCTCAGCCGGGACGGTGGATTCTCTGGGGCCAACGTCCTGACTTTC.

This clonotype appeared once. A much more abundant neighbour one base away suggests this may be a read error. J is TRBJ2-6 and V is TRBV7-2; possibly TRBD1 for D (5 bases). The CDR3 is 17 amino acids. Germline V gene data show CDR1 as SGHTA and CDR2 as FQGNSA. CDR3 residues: CASRLGVLGPGANVLTF. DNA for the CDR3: TGTGCCAGCAGGTTAGGGGTGTTAGGGCCTGGGGCCAACGTCCTGACTTTC.

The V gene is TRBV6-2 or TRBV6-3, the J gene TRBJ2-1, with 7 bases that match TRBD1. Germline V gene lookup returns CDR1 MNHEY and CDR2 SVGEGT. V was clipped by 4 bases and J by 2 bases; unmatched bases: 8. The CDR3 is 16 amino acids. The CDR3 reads CASSSSTGSPYNEQFF. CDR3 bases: TGTGCCAGCAGTTCCTCGACAGGGAGCCCCTACAATGAGCAGTTCTTC.

The chain's CDR3 is CATSDPRAGGNYEQYV. The CDR3 nucleotides read TGTGCCACCAGTGACCCCAGAGCGGGAGGTAATTACGAGCAGTACGTC. V and J are TRBV24-1 and TRBJ2-7; 9 nucleotides agree with TRBD2. Germline CDR1 is KGHDR and CDR2 is SFDVKD. The V and J ends lost 4 bases and 4 bases, in that order; junction bases with no gene match: 10. The CDR3 spans 16 residues.

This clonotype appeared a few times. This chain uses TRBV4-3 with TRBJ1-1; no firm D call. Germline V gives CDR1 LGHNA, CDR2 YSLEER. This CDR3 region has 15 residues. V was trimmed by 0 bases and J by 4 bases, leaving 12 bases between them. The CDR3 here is CASSQDVLGGTEAFF. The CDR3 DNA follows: TGCGCCAGCAGCCAAGATGTGTTAGGAGGCACTGAAGCTTTCTTT.

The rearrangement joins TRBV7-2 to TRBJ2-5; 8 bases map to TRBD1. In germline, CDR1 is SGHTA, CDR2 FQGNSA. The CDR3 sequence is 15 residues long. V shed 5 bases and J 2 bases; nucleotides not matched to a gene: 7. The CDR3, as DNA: TGTGCCAGCAGCCTCCGACAGGGGAAACAAGAGACCCAGTACTTC. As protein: CASSLRQGKQETQYF.

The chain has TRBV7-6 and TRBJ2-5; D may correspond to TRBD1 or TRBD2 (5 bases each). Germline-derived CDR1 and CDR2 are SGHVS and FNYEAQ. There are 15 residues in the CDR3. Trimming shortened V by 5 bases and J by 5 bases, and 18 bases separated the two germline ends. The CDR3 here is CASSPTRGWAETQYF. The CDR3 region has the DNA TGTGCCAGCAGCCCCACACGGGGCTGGGCGGAGACCCAGTACTTC.

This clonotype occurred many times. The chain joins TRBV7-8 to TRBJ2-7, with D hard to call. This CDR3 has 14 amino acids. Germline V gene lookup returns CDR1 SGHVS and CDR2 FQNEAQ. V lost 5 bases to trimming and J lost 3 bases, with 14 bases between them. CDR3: CASSPDGRHYEQYV. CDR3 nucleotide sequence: TGTGCCAGCAGCCCGGACGGCCGGCACTACGAGCAGTACGTC.

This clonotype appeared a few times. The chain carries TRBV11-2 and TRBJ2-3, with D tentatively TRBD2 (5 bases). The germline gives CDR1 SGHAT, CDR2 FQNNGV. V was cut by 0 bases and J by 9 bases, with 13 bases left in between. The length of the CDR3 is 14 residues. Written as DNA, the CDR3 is TGTGCCAGCAGCTTAGAAGCGGCGGAGGCGACGCAGTATTTT. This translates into CASSLEAAEATQYF.

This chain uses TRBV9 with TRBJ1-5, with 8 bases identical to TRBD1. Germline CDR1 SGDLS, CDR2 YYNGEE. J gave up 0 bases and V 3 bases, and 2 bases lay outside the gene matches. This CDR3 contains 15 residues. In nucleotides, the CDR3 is TGTGCCAGCAGCGCCGGACAGGGTAGCAATCAGCCCCAGCATTTT. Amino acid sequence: CASSAGQGSNQPQHF.

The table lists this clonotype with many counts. The CDR3 protein is CASSLGLAQETQYF. CDR3 in DNA: TGTGCCAGCAGCCTAGGACTAGCGCAAGAGACCCAGTACTTC. The V and J genes are TRBV5-6 and TRBJ2-5; 9 bases line up with TRBD2. The V segment lost 4 bases and the J segment 2 bases; nucleotides outside the gene matches: 3. There are 14 residues in the CDR3. CDR1 SGHDT and CDR2 YYEEEE come from the germline V gene.

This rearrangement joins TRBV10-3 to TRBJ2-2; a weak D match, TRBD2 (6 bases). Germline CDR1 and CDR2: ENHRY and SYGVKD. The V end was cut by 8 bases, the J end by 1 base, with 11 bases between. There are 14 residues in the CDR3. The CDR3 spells CAIGGPGNTGELFF. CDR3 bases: TGTGCCATCGGAGGGCCCGGGAACACCGGGGAGCTGTTTTTT.

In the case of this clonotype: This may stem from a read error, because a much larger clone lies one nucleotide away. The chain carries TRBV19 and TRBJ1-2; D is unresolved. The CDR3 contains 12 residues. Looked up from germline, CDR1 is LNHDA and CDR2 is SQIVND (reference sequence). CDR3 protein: CSSSFLGYGYTF. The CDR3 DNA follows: TGTTCCAGTAGTTTTTTGGGCTATGGCTACACCTTC.

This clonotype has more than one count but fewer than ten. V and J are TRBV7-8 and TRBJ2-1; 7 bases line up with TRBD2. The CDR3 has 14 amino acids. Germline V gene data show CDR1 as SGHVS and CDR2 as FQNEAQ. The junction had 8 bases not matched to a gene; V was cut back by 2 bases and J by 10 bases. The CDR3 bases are TGTGCCAGCAGCTTAAAGACGGCGGGAGAAGAGCAGTTCTTC. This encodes CASSLKTAGEEQFF. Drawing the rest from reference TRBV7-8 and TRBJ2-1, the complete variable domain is GAGVSQSPRYKVAKRGQDVALRCDPISGHVSLFWYQQALGQGPEFLTYFQNEAQLDKSGLPSDRFFAERPEGSVSTLKIQRTQQEDSAVYLCASSLKTAGEEQFFGPGTRLTVL.

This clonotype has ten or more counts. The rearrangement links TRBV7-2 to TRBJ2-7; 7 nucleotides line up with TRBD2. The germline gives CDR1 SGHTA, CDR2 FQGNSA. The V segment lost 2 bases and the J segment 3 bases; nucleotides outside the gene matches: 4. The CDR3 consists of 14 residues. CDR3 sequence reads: CASSLSGGLYEQYF. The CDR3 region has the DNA TGTGCCAGCAGCTTATCGGGAGGACTCTACGAGCAGTACTTC.

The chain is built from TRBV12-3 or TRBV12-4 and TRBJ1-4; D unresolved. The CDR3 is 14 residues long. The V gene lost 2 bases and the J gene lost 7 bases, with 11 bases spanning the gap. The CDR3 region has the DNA TGTGCCAGCAGTTTACCGGGGTTGAGTGAAAAACTGTTTTTT. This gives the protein CASSLPGLSEKLFF.

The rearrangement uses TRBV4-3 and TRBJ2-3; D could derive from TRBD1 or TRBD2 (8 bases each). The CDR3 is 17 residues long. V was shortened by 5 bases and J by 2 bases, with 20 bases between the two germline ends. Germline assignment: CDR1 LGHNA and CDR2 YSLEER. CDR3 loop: CASSTGRGGQDTDTQYF. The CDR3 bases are TGCGCCAGCAGCACCGGGAGGGGGGGACAGGACACAGATACGCAGTATTTT.

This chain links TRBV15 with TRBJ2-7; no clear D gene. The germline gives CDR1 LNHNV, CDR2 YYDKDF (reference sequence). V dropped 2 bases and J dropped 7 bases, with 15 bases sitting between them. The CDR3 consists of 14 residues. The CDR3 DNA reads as TGTGCCACCAGCAGAAGCACGGGTTCCCCGGAGCAGTACGTC. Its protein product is CATSRSTGSPEQYV.

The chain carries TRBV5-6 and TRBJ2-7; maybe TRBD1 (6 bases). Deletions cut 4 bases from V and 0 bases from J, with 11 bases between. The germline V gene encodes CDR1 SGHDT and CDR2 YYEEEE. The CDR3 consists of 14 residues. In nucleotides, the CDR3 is TGTGCCAGCAGCATGGGGGCGAGCTCCTACGAGCAGTACTTC. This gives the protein CASSMGASSYEQYF.